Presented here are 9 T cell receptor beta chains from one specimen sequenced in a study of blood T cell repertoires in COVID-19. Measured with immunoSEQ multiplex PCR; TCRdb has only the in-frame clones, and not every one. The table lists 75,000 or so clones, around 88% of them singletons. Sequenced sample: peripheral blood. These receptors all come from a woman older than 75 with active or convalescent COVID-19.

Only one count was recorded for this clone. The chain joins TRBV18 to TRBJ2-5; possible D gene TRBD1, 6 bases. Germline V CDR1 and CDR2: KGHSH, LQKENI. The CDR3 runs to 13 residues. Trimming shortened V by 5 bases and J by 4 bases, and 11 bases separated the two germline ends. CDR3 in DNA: TGTGCCAGCTCAGCGAACAGGGCAGAGACCCAGTACTTC. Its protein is CASSANRAETQYF. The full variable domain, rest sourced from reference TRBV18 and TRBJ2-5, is NAGVMQNPRHLVRRRGQEARLRCSPMKGHSHVYWYRQLPEEGLKFMVYLQKENIIDESGMPKERFSAEFPKEGPSILRIQQVVRGDSAAYFCASSANRAETQYFGPGTRLLVL.

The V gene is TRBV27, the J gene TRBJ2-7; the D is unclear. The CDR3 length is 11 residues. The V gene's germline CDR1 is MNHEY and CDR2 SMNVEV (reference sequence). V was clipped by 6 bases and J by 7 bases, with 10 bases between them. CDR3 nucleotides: TGTGCCAGCAGCGTGGAGATTGAGCAGTACTTC. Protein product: CASSVEIEQYF.

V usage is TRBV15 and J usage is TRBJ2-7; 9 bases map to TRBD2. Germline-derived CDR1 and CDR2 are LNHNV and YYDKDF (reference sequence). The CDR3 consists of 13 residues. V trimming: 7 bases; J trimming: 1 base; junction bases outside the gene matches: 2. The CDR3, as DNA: TGTGCCACCAAGCGGGGGGAGTCCTACGAGCAGTACTTC. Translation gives CATKRGESYEQYF.

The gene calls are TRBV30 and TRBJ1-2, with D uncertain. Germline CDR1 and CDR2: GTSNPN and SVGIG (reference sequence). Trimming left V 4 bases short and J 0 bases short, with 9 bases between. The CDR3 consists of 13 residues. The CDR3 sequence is CAWITESNYGYTF. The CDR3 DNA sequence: TGTGCCTGGATAACAGAGTCTAACTATGGCTACACCTTC.

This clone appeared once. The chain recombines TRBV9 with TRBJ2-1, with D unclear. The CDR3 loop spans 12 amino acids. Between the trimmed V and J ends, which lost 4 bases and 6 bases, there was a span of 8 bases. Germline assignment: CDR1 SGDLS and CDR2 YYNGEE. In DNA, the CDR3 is TGTGCCAGCAGCACTACTTCCAATGAGCAGTTCTTC. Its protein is CASSTTSNEQFF.

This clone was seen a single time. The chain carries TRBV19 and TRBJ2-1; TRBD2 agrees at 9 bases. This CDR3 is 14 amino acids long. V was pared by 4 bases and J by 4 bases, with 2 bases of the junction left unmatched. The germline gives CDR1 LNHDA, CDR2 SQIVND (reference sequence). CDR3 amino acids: CASSRLAEYNEQFF. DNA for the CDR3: TGTGCCAGTAGTAGACTAGCGGAATACAATGAGCAGTTCTTC. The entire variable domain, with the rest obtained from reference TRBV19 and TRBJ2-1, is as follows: DGGITQSPKYLFRKEGQNVTLSCEQNLNHDAMYWYRQDPGQGLRLIYYSQIVNDFQKGDIAEGYSVSREKKESFPLTVTSAQKNPTAFYLCASSRLAEYNEQFFGPGTRLTVL.

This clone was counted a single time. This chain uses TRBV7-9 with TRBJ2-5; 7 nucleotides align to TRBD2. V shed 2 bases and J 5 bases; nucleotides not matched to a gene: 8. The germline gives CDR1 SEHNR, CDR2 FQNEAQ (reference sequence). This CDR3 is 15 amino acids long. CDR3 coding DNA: TGTGCCAGCAGCTTAATCGACGGGGGGAGTGAGACCCAGTACTTC. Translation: CASSLIDGGSETQYF. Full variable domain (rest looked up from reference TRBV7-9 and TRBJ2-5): DTGVSQNPRHKITKRGQNVTFRCDPISEHNRLYWYRQTLGQGPEFLTYFQNEAQLEKSRLLSDRFSAERPKGSFSTLEIQRTEQGDSAMYLCASSLIDGGSETQYFGPGTRLLVL.

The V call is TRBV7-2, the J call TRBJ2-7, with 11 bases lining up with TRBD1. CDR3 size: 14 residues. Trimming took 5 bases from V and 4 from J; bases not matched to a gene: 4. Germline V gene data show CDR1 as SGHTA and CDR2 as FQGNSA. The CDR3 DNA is TGTGCCAGCAGCCCCGGGACAGGGGGTTACGAGCAGTACTTC. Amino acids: CASSPGTGGYEQYF.

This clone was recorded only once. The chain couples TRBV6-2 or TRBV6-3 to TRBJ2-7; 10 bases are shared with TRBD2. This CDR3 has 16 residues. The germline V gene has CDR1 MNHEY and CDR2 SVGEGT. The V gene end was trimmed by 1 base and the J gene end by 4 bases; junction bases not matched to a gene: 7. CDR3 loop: CASSYYRASGGYEQYF. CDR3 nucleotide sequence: TGTGCCAGCAGTTACTACCGAGCTAGCGGGGGTTACGAGCAGTACTTC.